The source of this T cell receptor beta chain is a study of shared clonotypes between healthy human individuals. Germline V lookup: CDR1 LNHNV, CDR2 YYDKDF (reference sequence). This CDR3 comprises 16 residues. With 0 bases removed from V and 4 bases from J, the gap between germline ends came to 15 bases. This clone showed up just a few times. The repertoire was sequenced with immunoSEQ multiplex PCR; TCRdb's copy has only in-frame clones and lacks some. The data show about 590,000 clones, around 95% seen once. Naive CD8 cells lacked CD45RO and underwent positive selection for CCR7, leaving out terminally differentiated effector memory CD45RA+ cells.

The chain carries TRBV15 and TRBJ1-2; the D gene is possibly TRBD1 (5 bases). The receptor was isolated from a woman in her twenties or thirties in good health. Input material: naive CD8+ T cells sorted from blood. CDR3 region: CATSRDNGAGFYGYTF. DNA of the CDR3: TGTGCCACCAGCAGAGATAACGGGGCAGGGTTCTATGGCTACACCTTC.